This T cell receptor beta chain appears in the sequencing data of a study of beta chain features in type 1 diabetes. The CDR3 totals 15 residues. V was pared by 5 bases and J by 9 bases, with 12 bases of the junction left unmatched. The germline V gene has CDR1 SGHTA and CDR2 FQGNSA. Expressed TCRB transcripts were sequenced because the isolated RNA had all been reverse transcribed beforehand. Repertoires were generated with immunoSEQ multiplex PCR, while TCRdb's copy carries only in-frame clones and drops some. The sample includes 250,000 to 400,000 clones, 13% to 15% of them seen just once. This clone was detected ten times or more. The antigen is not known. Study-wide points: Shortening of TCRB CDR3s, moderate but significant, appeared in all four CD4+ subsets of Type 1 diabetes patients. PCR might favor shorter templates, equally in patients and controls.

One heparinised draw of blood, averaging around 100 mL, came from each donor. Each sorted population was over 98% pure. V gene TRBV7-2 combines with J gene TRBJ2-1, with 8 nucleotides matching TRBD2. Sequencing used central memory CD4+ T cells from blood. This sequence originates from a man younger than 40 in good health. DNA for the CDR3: TGTGCCAGCAGCCCTCCTGGACTAGCCAATGGTGAGCAGTTCTTC. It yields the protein CASSPPGLANGEQFF.